A single sample gave rise to the 21 T cell receptor beta chains below, sequenced in a study of Ad26.COV2.S vaccination and SARS-CoV-2 variants. The treatment is: around 19 received Ad26.COV2.S at low or high dose, single or two shots; roughly five received placebo; per-sample allocation not given. The investigators took samples on day 63 after the first vaccine or placebo injection. This table comes from immunoSEQ multiplex PCR, and its TCRdb copy is limited to in-frame clones, with some not included. The data hold approximately 280,000 clones, with about 89% observed a single time. Sequencing used peripheral blood, obtained in a trial of Ad26.COV2.S vaccine versus placebo. Receptor source: a person between 18 and 60 years old who received the Ad26.COV2.S COVID-19 vaccine or a placebo.

This clone was found a few times. The rearrangement links TRBV29-1 to TRBJ2-5, with D possibly matching TRBD2 (6 bases). The CDR3 is 14 residues long. Trimming pared 6 bases from V and 5 bases from J, leaving 19 bases between. The V gene's germline CDR1 is SQVTM and CDR2 ANQGSEA. Here the CDR3 DNA reads TGCAGCGTCGATGGGACTCCCCCTGGCGAGACCCAGTACTTC. Its protein is CSVDGTPPGETQYF. The full variable domain, with the rest looked up from reference TRBV29-1 and TRBJ2-5, is SAVISQKPSRDICQRGTSLTIQCQVDSQVTMMFWYRQQPGQSLTLIATANQGSEATYESGFVIDKFPISRPNLTFSTLTVSNMSPEDSSIYLCSVDGTPPGETQYFGPGTRLLVL.

This chain links TRBV7-8 with TRBJ1-6; D is unresolved. The CDR3 is 12 residues long. Between the trimmed V and J ends, which lost 5 bases and 7 bases, there was a span of 6 bases. Germline CDR1 SGHVS, CDR2 FQNEAQ. The CDR3 here is CASSPPNSPLHF. Written as DNA, the CDR3 is TGTGCCAGCAGCCCGCCCAATTCACCCCTCCACTTT.

The V and J genes are TRBV5-6 and TRBJ1-1; D gene unclear. This CDR3 is built from 15 residues. Germline V CDR1 and CDR2: SGHDT, YYEEEE. V was trimmed by 4 bases and J by 5 bases, leaving 18 bases between them. The CDR3 sequence is CASSVSQYRLTEAFF. The CDR3 DNA reads TGTGCCAGCAGCGTGTCGCAGTACCGCCTTACTGAAGCTTTCTTT. Together with reference TRBV5-6 and TRBJ1-1, the CDR3 gives the full variable domain: DAGVTQSPTHLIKTRGQQVTLRCSPKSGHDTVSWYQQALGQGPQFIFQYYEEEERQRGNFPDRFSGHQFPNYSSELNVNALLLGDSALYLCASSVSQYRLTEAFFGQGTRLTVV.

The CDR3 DNA sequence: TGTGCCACCAGCAGCCTTAGCGGGTCAGCCGGAGGGTACAATGAGCAGTTCTTC. This translates into CATSSLSGSAGGYNEQFF. The rearrangement joins TRBV15 to TRBJ2-1, with TRBD2 identical over 7 bases. The CDR3 runs 18 residues. V shed 3 bases and J 4 bases; nucleotides not matched to a gene: 15. Germline-derived CDR1 and CDR2 are LNHNV and YYDKDF (reference sequence).

This clone appeared a single time. The chain carries TRBV14 and TRBJ2-7; unclear D gene. Looked up from germline, CDR1 is SGHDN and CDR2 is FVKESK. The CDR3 is 13 amino acids. The germline V and J ends were trimmed by 3 bases and 2 bases, with 8 bases remaining between them. CDR3 loop: CASSQHPAYEQYF. The CDR3 DNA is TGTGCCAGCAGCCAGCACCCAGCCTACGAGCAGTACTTC.

The V call is TRBV27, the J call TRBJ1-2, with D maybe TRBD1 (6 bases). Germline values: CDR1 MNHEY, CDR2 SMNVEV (reference sequence). Between the trimmed V and J ends, which lost 6 bases and 3 bases, there was a span of 17 bases. The CDR3 consists of 15 residues. CDR3 protein: CASSRTVGLDYGYTF. Written as DNA, the CDR3 is TGTGCCAGCAGCAGGACAGTGGGGTTGGACTATGGCTACACCTTC.

CDR3: CASSYGARDTEAFF. The CDR3 bases are TGTGCCAGCAGTTACGGGGCAAGGGACACTGAAGCTTTCTTT. V is TRBV6-2 or TRBV6-3 and J is TRBJ1-1, with D possibly being TRBD1 (5 bases). Germline values: CDR1 MNHEY, CDR2 SVGEGT. This CDR3 is 14 amino acids long. With 2 bases removed from V and 3 bases from J, the gap between germline ends came to 10 bases.

This sequence joins TRBV5-1 and TRBJ2-3, with TRBD1 matching 8 bases. CDR3 length: 14 amino acids. V dropped 4 bases and J dropped 3; count of bases not matched to a gene: 4. CDR1 SGHRS and CDR2 YFSETQ come from the germline V gene. CDR3 coding DNA: TGCGCCAGCAGCATCGGACAGGGAACAGATACGCAGTATTTT. Amino acid sequence: CASSIGQGTDTQYF.

This chain uses TRBV19 with TRBJ2-3, with 8 nucleotides matching TRBD1. The CDR3 extends over 15 amino acids. CDR1 and CDR2 from the germline V gene are LNHDA and SQIVND (reference sequence). V dropped 7 bases and J dropped 0; count of bases not matched to a gene: 6. The CDR3 nucleotides are TGTGCCAGTACCACGGACAGGGCCAGCACAGATACGCAGTATTTT. Translating it yields CASTTDRASTDTQYF.

CDR3 coding DNA: TGTGCCAGCAGCCAGGCGTCACAGCCCCAGCATTTT. Its translation: CASSQASQPQHF. The V gene is TRBV7-9, the J gene TRBJ1-5; D call uncertain. Germline V lookup: CDR1 SEHNR, CDR2 FQNEAQ (reference sequence). The V and J ends lost 5 bases and 7 bases respectively, with 9 bases between them. There are 12 residues in the CDR3.

The gene calls are TRBV29-1 and TRBJ1-1; tentatively, D is TRBD1 (6 bases). The germline V gene has CDR1 SQVTM and CDR2 ANQGSEA. This CDR3 is 14 amino acids long. Deletions cut 5 bases from V and 4 bases from J, with 17 bases between. The CDR3 nucleotides read TGCAGCGTTACAGCCAGGGGCGGGGGCACTGAAGCTTTCTTT. This gives the protein CSVTARGGGTEAFF. Filled out from reference TRBV29-1 and TRBJ1-1, the complete variable domain reads SAVISQKPSRDICQRGTSLTIQCQVDSQVTMMFWYRQQPGQSLTLIATANQGSEATYESGFVIDKFPISRPNLTFSTLTVSNMSPEDSSIYLCSVTARGGGTEAFFGQGTRLTVV.

The V and J genes are TRBV30 and TRBJ1-6; TRBD1 might be the D (5 bases). The CDR3 is 15 amino acids. The germline V gene has CDR1 GTSNPN and CDR2 SVGIG (reference sequence). V was trimmed by 2 bases and J by 4 bases, leaving 12 bases between them. The CDR3 region is CAWSTRAVYNSPLHF. CDR3 nucleotides: TGTGCCTGGAGTACCAGGGCGGTTTATAATTCACCCCTCCACTTT.

The rearrangement uses TRBV10-2 and TRBJ2-3; 7 positions match TRBD2. V trimming: 8 bases; J trimming: 5 bases; junction bases outside the gene matches: 16. There are 16 residues in the CDR3. Looked up from germline, CDR1 is WSHSY and CDR2 is SAAADI. CDR3 residues: CASGRTSALIRDTQYF. CDR3 in DNA: TGCGCCAGCGGTCGAACTAGCGCCCTAATTCGAGATACGCAGTATTTT.

This clone has ten or more counts. The chain carries TRBV18 and TRBJ1-1, with D tentatively TRBD1 (5 bases). The CDR3 runs to 14 residues. Trimming cost V 6 bases and J 7 bases, with 18 bases left between them. Germline V gene sequence: CDR1 KGHSH, CDR2 LQKENI. The CDR3 here is CASSGTTKPHEAFF. The CDR3 DNA sequence: TGTGCCAGCTCCGGGACCACCAAACCCCATGAAGCTTTCTTT.

For the CDR3, the DNA is TGTGCCAGCAGGACACAGGACAGGGGCGCGTATGGCTACACCTTC. Amino acids: CASRTQDRGAYGYTF. This chain connects TRBV6-5 to TRBJ1-2; 9 bases are a match to TRBD1. V lost 6 bases and J lost 5; bases outside the gene matches: 10. The CDR3 runs 15 residues. Germline V gene lookup returns CDR1 MNHEY and CDR2 SVGAGI.

The chain recombines TRBV30 with TRBJ2-3, with no clear D. V lost 0 bases and J lost 5, with 12 bases in between. The CDR3 runs to 14 residues. The V gene's germline CDR1 is GTSNPN and CDR2 SVGIG (reference sequence). CDR3 coding DNA: TGTGCCTGGAGTGTATCCCCCAGCCTAGATACGCAGTATTTT. This gives the protein CAWSVSPSLDTQYF.

V is TRBV20-1 and J is TRBJ2-7, with D maybe TRBD2 (5 bases). The CDR3 loop spans 13 amino acids. V lost 3 bases to trimming and J lost 0 bases, with 9 bases between them. CDR1 is DFQATT, CDR2 SNEGSKA, per germline (reference sequence). The CDR3 sequence is CSASLAGSYEQYF. As DNA, the CDR3 is TGCAGTGCTAGTCTGGCGGGCTCCTACGAGCAGTACTTC.

The gene calls are TRBV5-6 and TRBJ2-3, with D uncertain. The CDR3 has 19 residues. The germline V gene has CDR1 SGHDT and CDR2 YYEEEE. The V end was cut by 0 bases, the J end by 1 base, with 21 bases between. The CDR3 sequence: CASSLVGFGRTRRTDTQYF. The CDR3 DNA is TGTGCCAGCAGCTTGGTGGGTTTTGGTCGGACCCGGCGCACAGATACGCAGTATTTT.

The chain employs TRBV12-3 or TRBV12-4 and TRBJ1-6; D is unclear. The CDR3 covers 12 residues. Trimming took 3 bases from V and 9 from J, leaving 6 bases between them. The CDR3 bases are TGTGCCAGCAGTTTCTCGAGTTCACCCCTCCACTTT. It specifies CASSFSSSPLHF.

This sequence joins TRBV7-3 and TRBJ2-2; 7 nucleotides align to TRBD2. The CDR3 is made up of 14 amino acids. Germline V gene data show CDR1 as SGHTA and CDR2 as FQGTGA. Trimming cost V 6 bases and J 0 bases; bases outside gene matches: 1. The CDR3 nucleotides read TGTGCCAGCAGGACTAGCTCGAACACCGGGGAGCTGTTTTTT. It translates to CASRTSSNTGELFF.

This sequence joins TRBV18 and TRBJ2-5, with D maybe TRBD1 (5 bases). Germline V gene lookup returns CDR1 KGHSH and CDR2 LQKENI. The CDR3 is 14 amino acids. Between the trimmed V and J ends, which lost 5 bases and 2 bases, there was a span of 12 bases. In DNA form, the CDR3 reads TGTGCCAGCTCAATCTCGTCAGGGCAAGAGACCCAGTACTTC. It yields the protein CASSISSGQETQYF.